In this sample, the clone carrying this T cell receptor beta chain turned up a few times. What it binds is not known. Germline trimming cut 2 bases from V and 2 bases from J; bases unmatched to any gene: 16. CDR1 is SGDLS and CDR2 is YYNGEE in the germline V gene. The CDR3 extends over 21 amino acids. The data were obtained in a study of CD8 T cells in ankylosing spondylitis. It was by quantitative 5'-RACE with molecular barcodes that TCR beta libraries were made. A single record per CDR3 protein comes from TCRdb applying MiXCR to the 5' RACE reads. The data contain about 330,000 distinct CDR3 sequences, 8% of them seen just once; the ten biggest clones take up 14% to 15%. Study-wide points: Matched ankylosing spondylitis synovial fluid reportedly showed significant enrichment of disease-linked clones. Ankylosing spondylitis blood appeared to carry a characteristic TCR beta motif of roughly 8 highly homologous variants.

Material: blood, either unsorted or a sorted T cell fraction (not recorded which). The sequence was obtained from a male donor with ankylosing spondylitis. The rearrangement uses TRBV9 and TRBJ2-1; 13 bases match TRBD2. CDR3 residues: CASSVPNAGTSGIRPYNEQFF. CDR3 bases: TGTGCCAGCAGCGTCCCCAACGCCGGGACTAGCGGGATTCGACCCTACAATGAGCAGTTCTTC.